This is a list of T cell receptor beta chains from one sample in a study of OX40 agonist ivuxolimab in advanced cancers. Using immunoSEQ multiplex PCR, the repertoire was profiled, and TCRdb retains in-frame clones only, with some absent. The sample lists tens of thousands of clones; approximately 90% were seen once. This material consisted of CD4+ or CD8+ T cells sorted from blood, taken in a trial of the OX40 agonist ivuxolimab. The source is an adult with an advanced solid tumor such as melanoma, head and neck, liver or kidney cancer. Each CDR3 is given with its conserved first and last residue. A D gene is named only where the DNA matches it firmly. Size values are once, few and many counts, or a class for expanded clones, and some rows have none.

V	D	J	length	size	DNA	CDR3
TRBV9	TRBD2	TRBJ2-7	16	-	TGTGCCAGCAGCCTAGGGGCGGGAGTTAGGGTCGACGAGCAGTACTTC	CASSLGAGVRVDEQYF
TRBV28	TRBD2	TRBJ2-7	16	once	TGTGCCAGCAGTCTAGGGACTAGCGGGAGGTTTAGCGAGCAGTACTTC	CASSLGTSGRFSEQYF
TRBV11-2	TRBD2	TRBJ2-3	18	-	TGTGCCAGCAGCCCGAGAGTAGGAGGGAGGGCCTTCACAGATACGCAGTATTTT	CASSPRVGGRAFTDTQYF
TRBV30	-	TRBJ2-1	10	-	TGTGCCTGGAGTGAAGGGGAGCAGTTCTTC	CAWSEGEQFF
TRBV27	-	TRBJ1-1	13	-	TGTGCCAGCAGGCCCACCGGGACACCTGAAGCTTTCTTT	CASRPTGTPEAFF
TRBV9	-	TRBJ1-2	14	-	TGTGCCAGCAGCGTAGGGGGAGGAGAGAGGTCCTACACCTTC	CASSVGGGERSYTF
TRBV7-2	-	TRBJ2-7	13	-	TGTGCCAGCAGCTTAGGGGTGTTATACGAGCAGTACTTC	CASSLGVLYEQYF
TRBV10-2	TRBD2	TRBJ2-7	14	-	TGCGCCAGCAGTCGTGGTAGCGGGAGTTACGAGCAGTACTTC	CASSRGSGSYEQYF
TRBV9	TRBD1	TRBJ2-1	17	-	TGTGCCAGCAGCGTAGAGGGACAGGGAGGATATTACAATGAGCAGTTCTTC	CASSVEGQGGYYNEQFF
TRBV28	TRBD1	TRBJ2-7	13	-	TGTGCCAGCAGGGGGACAGGGGCCTACGAGCAGTACTTC	CASRGTGAYEQYF